This T cell receptor beta chain was sequenced for a study of CD8+ T cells in alopecia areata (dated by TCRdb to between 2017 and 2018). Study-wide context: In both human patients and the C3H/HeJ mouse model, the study applied high-throughput TCRbeta sequencing to look at T cell clonal expansion in alopecia areata. In humans, TCRbeta sequencing was performed on scalp tissue and on sorted CD4+ and CD8+ peripheral blood T cells from healthy controls and from patients with patchy or totalis/universalis alopecia areata. Scalp clonality was compared among normal scalp (n=4), patchy alopecia areata scalp (n=8), and alopecia totalis/universalis scalp (n=8). The RNA source kit depended on sample type: the PAXgene miRNA kit for fixed scalp, the miRNeasy kit for PBMCs, and the RNeasy kit for mouse skin. TCRbeta CDR3 regions were amplified by immunoSEQ multiplex PCR using 35 Vbeta forward and 13 Jbeta reverse primers. Broad study findings and their caveats: Resident alphabeta T cells in normal human skin are also sequenced, complicating scalp TCR repertoire analysis, unlike mouse skin dominated by gammadelta T cells. Shared TCR sequences between patients were less evident than in mice, which may be partly attributable to HLA diversity in the patient population. Compared with normal scalp, lesional scalp, particularly in alopecia totalis/universalis, had higher clonality and more expanded CD8+ clones, which suggests antigenic drive.

CDR1 and CDR2 are read off the germline V gene as SGHTA and FQGNSA. From the cysteine up to the phenylalanine, the CDR3 has a length of 15 residues. Of the read, only the CDR3 DNA is kept; its 45 bases are in frame from base 1. V is cut by 4 bases and J by 3 bases, and the space between the germline ends is 16 bases. To note about this clone: This clone's antigen is unknown. One base away there is no much larger clone; base qualities are not given.

PBMCs were isolated by density centrifugation and stained for CD3, CD4 and CD8, and CD4+ and CD8+ T cells were sorted on a FACSAria. Unaffected controls provided scalp biopsies and blood samples. Library creation used the immunoSEQ multiplex PCR assay. RNA was extracted from all samples and reverse transcribed into cDNA, which served as template for TCR sequencing. SuperScript III was used for first-strand cDNA synthesis, primed with a 2:1 mix of oligo-dT and random hexamers. A synthetic immune receptor repertoire was used to assess amplification bias, and residual bias was removed computationally. On the authors' methods: Raw reads were preprocessed to remove errors, and CDR3 was defined according to IMGT conventions as the region from the conserved cysteine to phenylalanine. Clonality was computed as 1 minus the Shannon entropy, with the entropy normalized by log2 of the number of productive unique TCRs. Whether scalp clones were CD4 or CD8 was inferred by matching scalp TCRbeta sequences against CD4 and CD8 repertoires sorted from blood. Not all clones reach the TCRdb copy of this immuneACCESS table, which keeps in-frame sequences only. Checked studies attribute under half of the gap to unresolved V genes and leave the rest unexplained. That table furnishes V, J and clone size, whereas the DNA furnished D and trimming. In this sample the table shows 85,000 to 110,000 clones, approximately 52% of which occur a single time. 8.8% of the sample is held by the ten biggest clonotypes.

The receptor was derived from a human donor in good health. The chain links TRBV7-2 with TRBJ2-7; the D gene is perhaps TRBD2, from 6 matching bases. Sample: CD4+ T cells sorted from blood. The CDR3 protein: CASSYLQAGFYEQYF. The sequenced DNA: TGTGCCAGCAGCTACCTCCAAGCGGGTTTCTACGAGCAGTACTTC.